This T cell receptor (beta chain) is from a study of cytomegalovirus exposure and HLA in healthy donors. Produced via immunoSEQ multiplex PCR; TCRdb's table is partial and in-frame only. This sample carries about 110,000 clones, about 85% of them seen once, and the ten largest clones take 3% to 3.5%. This CDR3 is 15 amino acids long. V dropped 3 bases and J dropped 7; count of bases not matched to a gene: 8. Germline assignment: CDR1 MDHEN and CDR2 SYDVKM. To note about this clone: Antigen specificity is unknown.

The donors were members of the validation cohort, which comprised more than 90 subjects and was separate from the first cohort of roughly 700 subjects. The study, taken as a whole, reports: The authors confirmed in vitro that three CMV-associated chains were specific for CMV antigens.

Sample: PBMCs. The V call is TRBV28, the J call TRBJ1-2; 10 bases match TRBD1. The TCR comes from a woman aged 18-29 years in good health and CMV-seronegative. In nucleotides, the CDR3 is TGTGCCAGCAGTTTGGGATCCGGGGACAGGGGTGGCTACACCTTC. This translates into CASSLGSGDRGGYTF.